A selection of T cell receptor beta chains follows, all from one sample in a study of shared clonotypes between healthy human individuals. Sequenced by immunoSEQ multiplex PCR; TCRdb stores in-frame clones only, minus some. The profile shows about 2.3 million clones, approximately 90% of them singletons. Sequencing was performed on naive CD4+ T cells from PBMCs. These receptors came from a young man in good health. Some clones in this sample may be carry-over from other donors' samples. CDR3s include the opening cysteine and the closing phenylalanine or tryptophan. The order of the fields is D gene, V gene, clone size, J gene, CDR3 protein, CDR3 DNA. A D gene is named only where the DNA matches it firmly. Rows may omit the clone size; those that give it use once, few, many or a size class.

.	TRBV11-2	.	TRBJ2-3	CASTGLDTDTQYF	TGTGCCAGCACCGGACTCGACACAGATACGCAGTATTTT
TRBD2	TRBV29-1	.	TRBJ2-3	CSSSLTSGRGDTQYF	TGCAGCTCCTCATTAACTAGCGGGAGAGGGGATACGCAGTATTTT
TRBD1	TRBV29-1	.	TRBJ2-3	CSVRDRTSTDTQYF	TGCAGCGTCCGGGACAGAACTAGCACAGATACGCAGTATTTT
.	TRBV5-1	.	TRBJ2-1	CASSRGRLGAEAQQQFF	TGCGCCAGCAGCCGAGGTCGTCTAGGAGCGGAGGCCCAGCAGCAGTTCTTC
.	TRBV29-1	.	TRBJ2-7	CSVGGGLRLEQYF	TGCAGCGTTGGAGGAGGGCTGCGTCTCGAGCAGTACTTC
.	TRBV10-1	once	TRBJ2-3	CASSEPRRTDTQYF	TGCGCCAGCAGTGAACCACGGAGGACGGATACGCAGTATTTT
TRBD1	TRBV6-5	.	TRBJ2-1	CASSPTGDNEQFF	TGTGCCAGCAGCCCGACAGGGGACAATGAGCAGTTCTTC
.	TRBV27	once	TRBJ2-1	CASSLFRENEQFF	TGTGCCAGCAGTTTATTTCGGGAGAATGAGCAGTTCTTC
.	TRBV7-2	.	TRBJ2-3	CASSLFGSSGGTDTQYF	TGTGCCAGCAGCTTATTCGGGAGTAGTGGAGGCACAGATACGCAGTATTTT
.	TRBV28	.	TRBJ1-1	CASSHNVYTEAFF	TGTGCCAGCAGTCACAACGTGTACACTGAAGCTTTCTTT
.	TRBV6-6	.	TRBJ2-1	CATLPPGAHNEQFF	TGTGCCACCCTCCCGCCGGGGGCCCACAATGAGCAGTTCTTC
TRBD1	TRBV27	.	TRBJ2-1	CASSFYSGVGQGGDEQFF	TGTGCCAGCAGTTTCTATAGCGGTGTAGGACAGGGAGGCGATGAGCAGTTCTTC